This entry lists 28 T cell receptor beta chains sequenced from one sample in a study of response to subunit inactivated influenza vaccine (dated by TCRdb to the late 2010s). The library came from RT-PCR. TCRdb shows the sequencer as Illumina HiSeq 2500. TCRdb reprocessing: public reads trimmed at Q25 with fastp, clones called with MiXCR, in-frame beta chains kept. Merged by CDR3 protein, the rows form single entries marked with the most common genes and DNA. The sample data list some 800,000 distinct CDR3 sequences, and 21% of these were observed just once. The ten largest account for approximately 10% of the sample. Here the sequenced sample was PBMCs from blood, taken approximately 5 days after vaccination. These receptors were obtained from a man aged 45-65 years who received an inactivated influenza vaccine. Donor details come from another sample of the same person, matched by shared clones.

The chain carries TRBV20-1 and TRBJ2-2; 9 positions agree with TRBD2. Germline assignment: CDR1 DFQATT and CDR2 SNEGSKA (reference sequence). The CDR3 length is 14 residues. V gave up 5 bases and J gave up 7 bases; unmatched junction bases: 8. The CDR3 nucleotides are TGCAGTGCTGGTAAAGCGGGAGGTCACGGGGAGCTGTTTTTT. Translating it yields CSAGKAGGHGELFF.

This chain links TRBV24-1 with TRBJ1-2, with D hard to call. Germline V gives CDR1 KGHDR, CDR2 SFDVKD. V was trimmed by 6 bases and J by 0 bases, leaving 10 bases between them. The CDR3 runs to 14 residues. Here the CDR3 DNA reads TGTGCCACCAGTCCCTCGGGTACTAACTATGGCTACACCTTC. Translating gives CATSPSGTNYGYTF.

The V call is TRBV5-5, the J call TRBJ2-2; D unclear. CDR3 length: 14 amino acids. Germline V gives CDR1 SGHKS, CDR2 YYEKEE (reference sequence). Trimming stripped 7 bases from V and 2 bases from J, with 12 bases between. The CDR3 nucleotides are TGTGCCAGCGGCCCCGCGGAAAACACCGGGGAGCTGTTTTTT. Its translation: CASGPAENTGELFF.

The J gene is TRBJ2-2, the V gene TRBV20-1, with 9 bases fitting TRBD2. The CDR3 loop spans 15 amino acids. In germline, CDR1 is DFQATT, CDR2 SNEGSKA (reference sequence). Trimming cost V 4 bases and J 5 bases; bases outside gene matches: 8. Here the CDR3 DNA reads TGCAGTGCTATTGTAGCGGGAGAGGGTACCGGGGAGCTGTTTTTT. Translation: CSAIVAGEGTGELFF.

V usage is TRBV6-1 and J usage is TRBJ1-1; D gene uncertain. The length of the CDR3 is 12 residues. The germline V gene has CDR1 MNHNS and CDR2 SASEGT. Trimming pared 2 bases from V and 4 bases from J, leaving 5 bases between. Here the CDR3 DNA reads TGTGCCAGCAGTGAAAGCAGCACTGAAGCTTTCTTT. Translation gives CASSESSTEAFF.

The chain couples TRBV7-6 to TRBJ1-1; perhaps TRBD1 as D (5 bases). The V gene lost 2 bases and the J gene lost 3 bases, with 10 bases spanning the gap. The CDR3 is 14 amino acids. CDR1 is SGHVS and CDR2 is FNYEAQ in the germline V gene. The CDR3 loop reads CASSLRLGDTEAFF. CDR3 bases: TGTGCCAGCAGCTTACGGTTAGGGGACACTGAAGCTTTCTTT.

The chain recombines TRBV6-1 with TRBJ1-6; the D gene is possibly TRBD1 (5 bases). Germline V gene lookup returns CDR1 MNHNS and CDR2 SASEGT. V shed 5 bases and J shed 2 bases, with 13 bases lying between them. CDR3 length: 16 amino acids. This chain's CDR3 is CASSLWGKTYNSPLHF. The CDR3 bases are TGTGCCAGCAGTCTCTGGGGCAAAACCTATAATTCACCCCTCCACTTT.

The sample holds one count of this clonotype. The chain carries TRBV7-8 and TRBJ1-1; no clear D. Deletions cut 1 base from V and 3 bases from J, with 9 bases between. CDR1 and CDR2 from the germline V gene are SGHVS and FQNEAQ. The CDR3 sequence is 14 residues long. CDR3 residues: CASSLGHSHTEAFF. The CDR3 nucleotides are TGTGCCAGCAGCTTAGGTCACAGCCACACTGAAGCTTTCTTT. The full variable domain, with the rest looked up from reference TRBV7-8 and TRBJ1-1, is GAGVSQSPRYKVAKRGQDVALRCDPISGHVSLFWYQQALGQGPEFLTYFQNEAQLDKSGLPSDRFFAERPEGSVSTLKIQRTQQEDSAVYLCASSLGHSHTEAFFGQGTRLTVV.

This clonotype was detected only a few times. V gene TRBV5-1 combines with J gene TRBJ1-2, with 8 bases fitting TRBD1. Unmatched junction bases numbered 5, after V lost 2 bases and J lost 8 bases. CDR1 and CDR2 from the germline V gene are SGHRS and YFSETQ. This CDR3 has 13 residues. The CDR3 protein is CASSFLDRDGYTF. Here the CDR3 DNA reads TGCGCCAGCAGCTTCCTGGACAGGGACGGCTACACCTTC.

This chain joins TRBV20-1 and TRBJ2-5; D perhaps matches TRBD2 (5 bases). V dropped 3 bases and J dropped 4 bases, with 9 bases sitting between them. CDR3 length: 12 amino acids. The germline gives CDR1 DFQATT, CDR2 SNEGSKA (reference sequence). The CDR3 coding sequence is TGCAGTGCTAGGCGGGCAAGAGAGACCCAGTACTTC. This codes for CSARRARETQYF.

This clonotype was counted only a few times. The chain is built from TRBV29-1 and TRBJ2-1; 8 bases fit TRBD1. This CDR3 contains 15 residues. V was clipped by 0 bases and J by 4 bases; unmatched bases: 5. Germline assignment: CDR1 SQVTM and CDR2 ANQGSEA. CDR3 nucleotide sequence: TGCAGCGTTGAAGAGGGACAGGAGGAATACAATGAGCAGTTCTTC. It yields the protein CSVEEGQEEYNEQFF.

The chain uses TRBV7-2 and TRBJ1-4; D is unclear. V was trimmed by 5 bases and J by 8 bases, leaving 12 bases between them. The CDR3 has 13 residues. From germline, CDR1 is SGHTA and CDR2 FQGNSA. CDR3 sequence (DNA): TGTGCCAGCAGCGTTACTGGAGCAGAAAAACTGTTTTTT. Protein sequence: CASSVTGAEKLFF.

At least ten counts were recorded for this clonotype. The chain combines TRBV12-3 or TRBV12-4 with TRBJ1-5; D ambiguous. V lost 4 bases and J 3 bases, leaving 16 bases between the germline ends. This CDR3 contains 16 residues. The CDR3 DNA sequence: TGTGCCAGCAGTTATGAGGCCCTATCCCACAATCAGCCCCAGCATTTT. Encoded protein: CASSYEALSHNQPQHF.

There are a few counts of this clonotype. This rearrangement joins TRBV7-2 to TRBJ2-1, with 7 bases fitting TRBD2. V lost 2 bases and J lost 3; bases outside the gene matches: 4. Germline V lookup: CDR1 SGHTA, CDR2 FQGNSA. The CDR3 is made up of 15 amino acids. The CDR3 DNA is TGTGCCAGCAGCTTATCGGGGGGTCACTACAATGAGCAGTTCTTC. Translating gives CASSLSGGHYNEQFF. The whole variable domain, filled in from reference TRBV7-2 and TRBJ2-1, reads GAGVSQSPSNKVTEKGKDVELRCDPISGHTALYWYRQSLGQGLEFLIYFQGNSAPDKSGLPSDRFSAERTGGSVSTLTIQRTQQEDSAVYLCASSLSGGHYNEQFFGPGTRLTVL.

V and J are TRBV7-9 and TRBJ1-3; D perhaps matches TRBD1 (5 bases). This CDR3 has 16 amino acids. Germline V gene data show CDR1 as SEHNR and CDR2 as FQNEAQ (reference sequence). Trimming took off 2 bases at V and 4 bases at J, with 15 bases between the two ends. The CDR3 DNA follows: TGTGCCAGCAGCTTAAGCTGGGACGGGAAAGGAAACACCATATATTTT. The encoded protein is CASSLSWDGKGNTIYF.

The chain couples TRBV7-6 to TRBJ2-6, with D perhaps TRBD1 (6 bases). Germline loops: CDR1 SGHVS, CDR2 FNYEAQ. V was pared by 4 bases and J by 0 bases, with 16 bases between. There are 18 residues in the CDR3. The CDR3, as DNA: TGTGCCAGCAGCTCTTTTCAGGGGTTGTACTCTGGGGCCAACGTCCTGACTTTC. It encodes CASSSFQGLYSGANVLTF.

This clonotype has a handful of counts. J is TRBJ1-1 and V is TRBV5-1; possibly TRBD1 for D (6 bases). Looked up from germline, CDR1 is SGHRS and CDR2 is YFSETQ. With 2 bases removed from V and 0 bases from J, the gap between germline ends came to 11 bases. The CDR3 loop spans 15 amino acids. DNA of the CDR3: TGCGCCAGCAGCTTCCGGACAGACATGAACACTGAAGCTTTCTTT. Amino acid sequence: CASSFRTDMNTEAFF. The variable domain in full, with the rest retrieved from reference TRBV5-1 and TRBJ1-1, is KAGVTQTPRYLIKTRGQQVTLSCSPISGHRSVSWYQQTPGQGLQFLFEYFSETQRNKGNFPGRFSGRQFSNSRSEMNVSTLELGDSALYLCASSFRTDMNTEAFFGQGTRLTVV.

The J gene is TRBJ2-7, the V gene TRBV5-6; D tentatively fits TRBD1 or TRBD2 (5 bases each). Germline CDR1 reads SGHDT; CDR2 reads YYEEEE. The CDR3 extends over 16 amino acids. V lost 4 bases to trimming and J lost 0 bases, with 17 bases between them. The CDR3: CASSLGGGYNSYEQYF. As DNA, the CDR3 is TGTGCCAGCAGCCTAGGTGGGGGTTACAACTCCTACGAGCAGTACTTC. The full variable domain, completed using reference TRBV5-6 and TRBJ2-7, is DAGVTQSPTHLIKTRGQQVTLRCSPKSGHDTVSWYQQALGQGPQFIFQYYEEEERQRGNFPDRFSGHQFPNYSSELNVNALLLGDSALYLCASSLGGGYNSYEQYFGPGTRLTVT.

The chain couples TRBV24-1 to TRBJ2-1; unclear D gene. The ends were cut back, 4 bases at V and 5 bases at J, with 8 bases in the middle. CDR3 size: 13 residues. From germline, CDR1 is KGHDR and CDR2 SFDVKD. Here the CDR3 reads CATSDLTDNEQFF. CDR3 nucleotides: TGTGCCACCAGTGACCTGACCGACAATGAGCAGTTCTTC.

The chain joins TRBV7-8 to TRBJ2-7; 8 bases line up with TRBD1. Germline CDR1 SGHVS, CDR2 FQNEAQ. V shed 5 bases, J shed 7 bases, and the junction held 10 bases outside the gene matches. This CDR3 spans 14 amino acids. In DNA form, the CDR3 reads TGTGCCAGCAGCCGCGGACAGGGCCCCAAGGAGCAGTACTTC. Protein: CASSRGQGPKEQYF.

The chain is built from TRBV20-1 and TRBJ1-6, with D possibly matching TRBD1 (5 bases). V was cut by 2 bases and J by 6 bases, with 14 bases left in between. The length of the CDR3 is 15 residues. Germline V CDR1 and CDR2: DFQATT, SNEGSKA (reference sequence). The DNA of the CDR3 is TGCAGTGCTAGACTCCCGGGGCGGGCTAATTCACCCCTCCACTTT. Its protein product is CSARLPGRANSPLHF.

This clonotype has a handful of counts. This sequence joins TRBV20-1 and TRBJ2-1; TRBD2 aligns across 11 bases. The CDR3 is made up of 16 amino acids. CDR1 is DFQATT, CDR2 SNEGSKA, per germline (reference sequence). J gave up 5 bases and V 0 bases, and 6 bases lay outside the gene matches. This CDR3 reads CSARDAVAGGHNEQFF. The CDR3 DNA sequence: TGCAGTGCTAGAGACGCAGTAGCGGGAGGGCACAATGAGCAGTTCTTC.

This rearrangement joins TRBV25-1 to TRBJ2-5, with a weak D call TRBD1 (5 bases). The CDR3 extends over 14 amino acids. Germline V CDR1 and CDR2: MGHDK, SYGVNS. Trimming left V 1 base short and J 5 bases short, with 11 bases between. The CDR3 loop is CASSEWSRVETQYF. In nucleotides, the CDR3 is TGTGCCAGCAGTGAATGGAGCAGGGTTGAGACCCAGTACTTC.

This clonotype came up a few times. The genes are TRBV7-2 and TRBJ2-3; 12 nucleotides line up with TRBD2. After removal of 5 bases from V and 0 bases from J, the junction contained 6 bases not matched to a gene. The CDR3 spans 17 residues. Germline V gives CDR1 SGHTA, CDR2 FQGNSA. Here the CDR3 reads CASSTGLAGTSTDTQYF. The CDR3 DNA sequence: TGTGCCAGCAGCACCGGACTAGCGGGAACGAGCACAGATACGCAGTATTTT.

This clonotype was recorded many times. The rearrangement joins TRBV20-1 to TRBJ2-5; D gene uncertain. The V gene lost 1 base and the J gene lost 7 bases, with 13 bases spanning the gap. Germline CDR1 is DFQATT and CDR2 is SNEGSKA (reference sequence). The length of the CDR3 is 13 residues. CDR3 sequence reads: CSARGRALATQYF. Written as DNA, the CDR3 is TGCAGTGCTAGAGGCCGGGCCCTCGCGACCCAGTACTTC.

J is TRBJ1-3 and V is TRBV5-4, with 7 bases matching TRBD1. V lost 1 base, J lost 4 bases, and 5 bases stayed unmatched. Germline CDR1 SGHNT, CDR2 YYREEE (reference sequence). The CDR3 contains 15 residues. The CDR3: CASSLRQGRGNTIYF. The CDR3 DNA reads as TGTGCCAGCAGCTTGAGACAGGGCCGCGGAAACACCATATATTTT.

The rearrangement links TRBV20-1 to TRBJ1-1; D not certain. The CDR3 contains 11 residues. Germline V lookup: CDR1 DFQATT, CDR2 SNEGSKA (reference sequence). Trimming shortened V by 0 bases and J by 5 bases, and 4 bases separated the two germline ends. Here the CDR3 DNA reads TGCAGTGCTAGAGAAGGGACTGAAGCTTTCTTT. This translates into CSAREGTEAFF.

The chain recombines TRBV20-1 with TRBJ2-1; 8 bases line up with TRBD2. This CDR3 contains 14 residues. The junction had 9 bases not matched to a gene; V was cut back by 3 bases and J by 8 bases. Germline assignment: CDR1 DFQATT and CDR2 SNEGSKA (reference sequence). CDR3 residues: CSARAGGPRDEQFF. The CDR3 DNA reads as TGCAGTGCTAGGGCGGGGGGCCCTCGGGATGAGCAGTTCTTC.